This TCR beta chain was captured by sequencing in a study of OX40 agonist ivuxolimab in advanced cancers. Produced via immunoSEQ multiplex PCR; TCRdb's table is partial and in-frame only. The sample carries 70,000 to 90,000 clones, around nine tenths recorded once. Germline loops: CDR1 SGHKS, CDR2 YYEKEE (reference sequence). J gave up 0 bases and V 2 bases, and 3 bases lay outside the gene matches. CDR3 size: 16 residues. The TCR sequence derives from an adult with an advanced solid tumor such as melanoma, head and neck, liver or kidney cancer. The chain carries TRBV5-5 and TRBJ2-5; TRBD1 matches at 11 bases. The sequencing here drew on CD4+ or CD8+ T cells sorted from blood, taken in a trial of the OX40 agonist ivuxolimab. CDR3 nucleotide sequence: TGTGCCAGCAGCTTCGGACAGGGGGCCCACCAAGAGACCCAGTACTTC. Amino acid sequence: CASSFGQGAHQETQYF.